These 11 T cell receptor beta chains share one sample of origin, sequenced in a study of T cells in localized non-small cell lung cancer. Method: immunoSEQ multiplex PCR; TCRdb's copy keeps in-frame clones and lacks some. The sample lists tens of thousands of clones; roughly nine tenths were seen once. This specimen consisted of peripheral blood, obtained before any cancer treatment. These receptor sequences come from a male donor at least 60 years old with stage III squamous cell lung carcinoma.

This clone has a single count. The chain employs TRBV6-5 and TRBJ2-7; D is perhaps TRBD2 (6 bases). CDR1 and CDR2 from the germline V gene are MNHEY and SVGAGI. The CDR3 has 15 amino acids. The V and J ends lost 6 bases and 2 bases respectively, with 17 bases between them. CDR3 in amino acids: CASSPTRRRTYEQYV. The CDR3 DNA follows: TGTGCCAGCAGCCCGACTAGACGACGAACCTACGAGCAGTACGTC.

This chain uses TRBV10-3 with TRBJ1-1; TRBD1 is a possible D gene (6 bases). This CDR3 spans 14 amino acids. Germline V lookup: CDR1 ENHRY, CDR2 SYGVKD. The V and J ends lost 8 bases and 1 base respectively, with 14 bases between them. The CDR3 reads CAIRGGGQNTEAFF. CDR3 DNA: TGTGCCATCCGGGGGGGCGGCCAGAACACTGAAGCTTTCTTT.

The chain has TRBV30 and TRBJ1-1; possible D gene TRBD1, 5 bases. CDR1 and CDR2 from the germline V gene are GTSNPN and SVGIG (reference sequence). V lost 5 bases to trimming and J lost 5 bases, with 18 bases between them. This CDR3 is 14 amino acids long. CDR3 coding DNA: TGTGCCTGGTCTAGAAGGGGCCGGGTTACTGAAGCTTTCTTT. As protein: CAWSRRGRVTEAFF.

J is TRBJ2-3 and V is TRBV4-3, with TRBD2 matching over 8 bases. J gave up 1 base and V 0 bases, and 3 bases lay outside the gene matches. In germline, CDR1 is LGHNA, CDR2 YSLEER. The CDR3 has 16 amino acids. CDR3 protein: CASSQEGRGGTDTQYF. For the CDR3, the DNA is TGCGCCAGCAGCCAAGAGGGGCGGGGGGGCACAGATACGCAGTATTTT.

This clone was seen more than once but under ten times. The chain uses TRBV7-2 and TRBJ1-1; no clear D gene. Germline CDR1 and CDR2: SGHTA and FQGNSA. The CDR3 loop spans 13 amino acids. Trimming left V 0 bases short and J 6 bases short, with 8 bases between. This chain's CDR3 is CASSLAVAPEAFF. Written as DNA, the CDR3 is TGTGCCAGCAGCTTAGCTGTTGCGCCTGAAGCTTTCTTT. Full variable domain (missing parts from reference TRBV7-2 and TRBJ1-1): GAGVSQSPSNKVTEKGKDVELRCDPISGHTALYWYRQSLGQGLEFLIYFQGNSAPDKSGLPSDRFSAERTGGSVSTLTIQRTQQEDSAVYLCASSLAVAPEAFFGQGTRLTVV.

This chain connects TRBV7-6 to TRBJ2-5, with D unresolved. CDR3 length: 14 residues. V was clipped by 5 bases and J by 5 bases, with 15 bases between them. Germline CDR1 is SGHVS and CDR2 is FNYEAQ. In DNA, the CDR3 is TGTGCCAGCAGCAGAGGTGGGTCCGGGGAGACCCAGTACTTC. It translates to CASSRGGSGETQYF.

This rearrangement joins TRBV6-1 to TRBJ1-3; D remains unclear. The length of the CDR3 is 14 residues. Germline lookup yields CDR1 MNHNS and CDR2 SASEGT. As DNA, the CDR3 is TGTGCAGGGCGCGACCGTTTTGCTGGAAACACCATATATTTT. Encoded protein: CAGRDRFAGNTIYF.

The genes are TRBV11-2 and TRBJ2-5; D might be TRBD1 (5 bases). The germline CDR1 and CDR2 sequences are SGHAT and FQNNGV. The CDR3 spans 17 residues. V was shortened by 3 bases and J by 2 bases, with 19 bases between the two germline ends. The CDR3 region is CASSLGRIGVGQETQYF. CDR3 coding DNA: TGTGCCAGCAGCTTGGGTAGAATAGGGGTCGGACAAGAGACCCAGTACTTC.

The chain is built from TRBV7-2 and TRBJ1-2; 8 bases map to TRBD1. CDR3 length: 15 residues. Germline lookup yields CDR1 SGHTA and CDR2 FQGNSA. After removal of 5 bases from V and 8 bases from J, the junction contained 13 bases not matched to a gene. The CDR3 DNA reads TGTGCCAGCAGCCCCCAGTCAGGGGGCGGATGGGGCTACACCTTC. Its protein is CASSPQSGGGWGYTF.

This clone was counted between two and nine times. The chain recombines TRBV5-5 with TRBJ2-2; D possibly corresponds to TRBD2 (5 bases). The V and J ends lost 3 bases and 0 bases respectively, with 9 bases between them. CDR1 and CDR2 from the germline V gene are SGHKS and YYEKEE (reference sequence). The CDR3 is 15 residues long. The CDR3 loop is CASSWGVTNTGELFF. The CDR3 DNA follows: TGTGCCAGCAGCTGGGGAGTTACGAACACCGGGGAGCTGTTTTTT.

The V and J genes are TRBV10-1 and TRBJ1-2; D unclear. This CDR3 is built from 14 residues. Germline V gene lookup returns CDR1 WNHNN and CDR2 SYGVQD (reference sequence). The V end lost 7 bases, the J end lost 10 bases, and 22 bases lay between the germline ends. The CDR3 nucleotides read TGCGCCAGCACCCCGGACGTCTCCACGGGGATCTACACCTTC. Its protein is CASTPDVSTGIYTF.